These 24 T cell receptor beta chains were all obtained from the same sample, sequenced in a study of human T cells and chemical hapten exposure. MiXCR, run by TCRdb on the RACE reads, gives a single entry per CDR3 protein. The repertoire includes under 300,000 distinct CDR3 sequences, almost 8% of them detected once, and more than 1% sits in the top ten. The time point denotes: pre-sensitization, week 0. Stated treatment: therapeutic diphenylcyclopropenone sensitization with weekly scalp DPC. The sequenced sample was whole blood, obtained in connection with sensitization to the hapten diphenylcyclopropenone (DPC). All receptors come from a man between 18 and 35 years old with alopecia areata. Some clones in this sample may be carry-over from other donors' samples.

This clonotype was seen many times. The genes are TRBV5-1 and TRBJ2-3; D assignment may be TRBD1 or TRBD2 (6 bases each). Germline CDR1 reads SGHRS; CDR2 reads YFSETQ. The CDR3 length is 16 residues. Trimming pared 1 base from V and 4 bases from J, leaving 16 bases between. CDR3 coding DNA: TGCGCCAGCAGCTTGCTTGGGGGGCGGAGCCCAGATACGCAGTATTTT. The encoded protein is CASSLLGGRSPDTQYF.

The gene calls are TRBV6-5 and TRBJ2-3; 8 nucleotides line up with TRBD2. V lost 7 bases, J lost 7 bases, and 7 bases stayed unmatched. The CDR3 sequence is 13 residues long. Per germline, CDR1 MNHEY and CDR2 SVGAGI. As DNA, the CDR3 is TGTGCCAGCAAGGATAGCGGGGAATATACGCAGTATTTT. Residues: CASKDSGEYTQYF.

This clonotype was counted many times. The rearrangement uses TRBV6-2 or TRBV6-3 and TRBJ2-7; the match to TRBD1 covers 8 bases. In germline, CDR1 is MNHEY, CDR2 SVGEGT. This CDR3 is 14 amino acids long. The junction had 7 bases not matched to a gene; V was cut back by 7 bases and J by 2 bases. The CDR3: CASNRRTGTYEQYF. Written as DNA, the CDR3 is TGTGCCAGCAATCGGCGGACAGGGACCTACGAGCAGTACTTC.

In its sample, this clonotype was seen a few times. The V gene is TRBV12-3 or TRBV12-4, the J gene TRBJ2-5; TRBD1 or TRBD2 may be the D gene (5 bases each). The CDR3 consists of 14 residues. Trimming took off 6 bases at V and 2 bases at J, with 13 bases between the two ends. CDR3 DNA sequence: TGTGCCAGCAGCCGACGGGGCGGGCAAGAGACCCAGTACTTC. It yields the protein CASSRRGGQETQYF.

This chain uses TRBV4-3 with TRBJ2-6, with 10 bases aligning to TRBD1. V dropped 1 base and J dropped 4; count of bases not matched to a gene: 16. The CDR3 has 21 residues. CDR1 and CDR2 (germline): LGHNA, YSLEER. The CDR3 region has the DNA TGCGCCAGCAGCCAAGCCCCCTTGGGACAGGGGCGCAGCTCAGGGGCCAACGTCCTGACTTTC. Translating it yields CASSQAPLGQGRSSGANVLTF.

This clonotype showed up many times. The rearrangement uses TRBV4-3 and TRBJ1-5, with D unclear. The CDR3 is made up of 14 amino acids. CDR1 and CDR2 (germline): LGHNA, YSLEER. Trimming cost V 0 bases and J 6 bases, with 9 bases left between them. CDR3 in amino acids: CASSQDLGGQPQHF. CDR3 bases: TGCGCCAGCAGCCAAGATCTGGGAGGTCAGCCCCAGCATTTT.

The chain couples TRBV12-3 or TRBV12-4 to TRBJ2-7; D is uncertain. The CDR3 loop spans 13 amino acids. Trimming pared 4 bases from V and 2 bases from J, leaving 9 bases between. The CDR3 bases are TGTGCCAGCAGTTCCGCACAGACCTACGAGCAGTACTTC. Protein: CASSSAQTYEQYF.

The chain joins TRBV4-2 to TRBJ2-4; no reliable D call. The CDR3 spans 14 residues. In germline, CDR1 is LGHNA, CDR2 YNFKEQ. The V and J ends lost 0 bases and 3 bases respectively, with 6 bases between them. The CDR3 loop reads CASSQDLVKNIQYF. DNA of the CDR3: TGTGCCAGCAGCCAAGATCTCGTCAAAAACATTCAGTACTTC.

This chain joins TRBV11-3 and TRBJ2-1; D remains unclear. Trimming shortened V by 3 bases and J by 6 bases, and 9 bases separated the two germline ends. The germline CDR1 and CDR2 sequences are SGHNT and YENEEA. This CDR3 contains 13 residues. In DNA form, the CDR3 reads TGTGCCAGCAGCTTTGGTCTATCCAATGAGCAGTTCTTC. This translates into CASSFGLSNEQFF.

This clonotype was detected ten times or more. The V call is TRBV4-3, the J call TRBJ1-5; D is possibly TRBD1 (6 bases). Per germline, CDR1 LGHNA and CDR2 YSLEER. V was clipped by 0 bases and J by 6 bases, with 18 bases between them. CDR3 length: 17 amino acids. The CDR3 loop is CASSQDRPGAGLQPQHF. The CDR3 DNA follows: TGCGCCAGCAGCCAAGATAGGCCGGGGGCAGGACTTCAGCCCCAGCATTTT.

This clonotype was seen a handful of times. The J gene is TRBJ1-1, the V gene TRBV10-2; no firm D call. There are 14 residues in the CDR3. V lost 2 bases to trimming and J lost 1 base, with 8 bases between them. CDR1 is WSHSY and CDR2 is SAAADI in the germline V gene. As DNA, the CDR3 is TGCGCCAGCAGTGAGGATCCTGAGAACACTGAAGCTTTCTTT. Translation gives CASSEDPENTEAFF.

CDR3 DNA sequence: TGCAGTGCTAGAGAGGCGGGACAGGGTTATCGGAACACTGAAGCTTTCTTT. Protein product: CSAREAGQGYRNTEAFF. The chain employs TRBV20-1 and TRBJ1-1, with 9 bases aligning to TRBD1. The CDR3 consists of 17 residues. Looked up from germline, CDR1 is DFQATT and CDR2 is SNEGSKA (reference sequence). The junction had 9 bases not matched to a gene; V was cut back by 0 bases and J by 1 base.

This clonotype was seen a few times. This CDR3 is CASSNLAGDNEQFF. CDR3 sequence (DNA): TGTGCCAGCAGCAATCTAGCGGGGGACAATGAGCAGTTCTTC. This chain links TRBV7-2 with TRBJ2-1; TRBD2 agrees at 10 bases. CDR1 and CDR2 from the germline V gene are SGHTA and FQGNSA. Trimming removed 5 bases from V and 5 bases from J; junction bases left unmatched: 3. The CDR3 covers 14 residues.

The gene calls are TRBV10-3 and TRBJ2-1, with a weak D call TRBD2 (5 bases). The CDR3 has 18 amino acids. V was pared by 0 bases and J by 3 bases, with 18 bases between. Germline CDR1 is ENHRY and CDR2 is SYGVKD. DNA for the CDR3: TGTGCCATCAGTGAGTCAGGCGGGTCGTCCCAACACTACAATGAGCAGTTCTTC. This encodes CAISESGGSSQHYNEQFF.

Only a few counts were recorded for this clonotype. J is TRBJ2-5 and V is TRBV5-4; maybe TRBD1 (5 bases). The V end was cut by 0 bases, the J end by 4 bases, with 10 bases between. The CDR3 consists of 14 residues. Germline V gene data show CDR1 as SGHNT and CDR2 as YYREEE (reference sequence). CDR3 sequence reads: CASSLEIRGETQYF. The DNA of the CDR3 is TGTGCCAGCAGCTTGGAAATAAGGGGAGAGACCCAGTACTTC.

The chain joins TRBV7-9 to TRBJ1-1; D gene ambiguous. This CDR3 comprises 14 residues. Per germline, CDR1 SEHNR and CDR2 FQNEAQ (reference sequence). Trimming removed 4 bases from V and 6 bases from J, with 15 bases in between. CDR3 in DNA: TGTGCCAGCAGCTCCCTCGTGGAAGTAGCTGAAGCTTTCTTT. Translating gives CASSSLVEVAEAFF.

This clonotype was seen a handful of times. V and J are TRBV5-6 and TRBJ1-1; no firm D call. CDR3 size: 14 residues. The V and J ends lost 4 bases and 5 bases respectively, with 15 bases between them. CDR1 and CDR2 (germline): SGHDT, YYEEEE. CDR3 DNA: TGTGCCAGCAGCCCGGTTTCCCCGTGGACTGAAGCTTTCTTT. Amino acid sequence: CASSPVSPWTEAFF.

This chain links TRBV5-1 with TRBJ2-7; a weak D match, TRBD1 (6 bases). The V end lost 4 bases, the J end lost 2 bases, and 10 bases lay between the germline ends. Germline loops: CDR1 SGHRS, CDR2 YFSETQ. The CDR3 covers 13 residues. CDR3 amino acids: CASSLGHAYEQYF. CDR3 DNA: TGCGCCAGCAGCCTGGGACATGCCTACGAGCAGTACTTC.

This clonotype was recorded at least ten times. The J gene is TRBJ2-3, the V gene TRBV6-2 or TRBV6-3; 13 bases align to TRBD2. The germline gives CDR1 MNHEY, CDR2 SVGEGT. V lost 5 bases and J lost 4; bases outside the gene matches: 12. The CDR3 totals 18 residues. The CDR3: CASSRVPRTSGGADTQYF. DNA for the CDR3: TGTGCCAGCAGTCGAGTCCCCAGGACTAGCGGGGGAGCAGATACGCAGTATTTT.

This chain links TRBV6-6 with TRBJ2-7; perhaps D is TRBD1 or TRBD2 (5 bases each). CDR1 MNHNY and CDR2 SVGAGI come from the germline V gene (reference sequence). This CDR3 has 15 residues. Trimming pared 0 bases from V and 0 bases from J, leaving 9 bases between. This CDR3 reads CASSYSGASSYEQYV. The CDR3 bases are TGTGCCAGCAGTTACTCCGGGGCTAGCTCCTACGAGCAGTACGTC.

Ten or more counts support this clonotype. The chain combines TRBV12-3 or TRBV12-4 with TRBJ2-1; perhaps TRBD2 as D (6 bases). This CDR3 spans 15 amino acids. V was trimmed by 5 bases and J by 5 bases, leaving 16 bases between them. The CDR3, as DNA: TGTGCCAGCAGTCCCTCCGGAGGCGGGGACAATGAGCAGTTCTTC. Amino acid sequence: CASSPSGGGDNEQFF.

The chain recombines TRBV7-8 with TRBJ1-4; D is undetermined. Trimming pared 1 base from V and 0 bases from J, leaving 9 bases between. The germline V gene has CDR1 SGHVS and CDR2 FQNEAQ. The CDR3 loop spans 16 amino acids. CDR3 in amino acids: CASSLGVWATNEKLFF. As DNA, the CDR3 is TGTGCCAGCAGCTTAGGCGTCTGGGCAACTAATGAAAAACTGTTTTTT.

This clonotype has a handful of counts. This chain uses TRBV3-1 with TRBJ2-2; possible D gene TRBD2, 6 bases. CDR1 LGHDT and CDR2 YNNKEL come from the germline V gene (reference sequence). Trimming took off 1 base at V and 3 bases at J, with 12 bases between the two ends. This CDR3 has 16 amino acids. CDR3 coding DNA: TGTGCCAGCAGCCAAGTGTCTGGGGGGTACACCGGGGAGCTGTTTTTT. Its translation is CASSQVSGGYTGELFF.

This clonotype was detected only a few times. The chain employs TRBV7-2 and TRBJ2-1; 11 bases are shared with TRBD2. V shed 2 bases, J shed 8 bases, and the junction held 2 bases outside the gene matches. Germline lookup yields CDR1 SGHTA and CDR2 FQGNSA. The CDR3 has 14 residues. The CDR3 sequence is CASSLNSGGDEQFF. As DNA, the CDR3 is TGTGCCAGCAGCTTAAATAGCGGGGGGGATGAGCAGTTCTTC.